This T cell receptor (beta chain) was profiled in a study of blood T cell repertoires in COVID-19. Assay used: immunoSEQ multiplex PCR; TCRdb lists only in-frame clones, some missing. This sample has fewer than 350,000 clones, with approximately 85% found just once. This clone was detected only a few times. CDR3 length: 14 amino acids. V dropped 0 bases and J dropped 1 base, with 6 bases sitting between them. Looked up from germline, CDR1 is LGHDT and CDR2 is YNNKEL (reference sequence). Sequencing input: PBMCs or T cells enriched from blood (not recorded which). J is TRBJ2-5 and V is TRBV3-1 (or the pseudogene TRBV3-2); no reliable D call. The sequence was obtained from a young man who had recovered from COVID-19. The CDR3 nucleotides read TGTGCCAGCAGCCAAGATCCGGGCCAAGAGACCCAGTACTTC. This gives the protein CASSQDPGQETQYF.